This T cell receptor (beta chain) was documented in a study of blood T cell repertoires in COVID-19. Sequencing was performed with immunoSEQ multiplex PCR; in TCRdb, only in-frame clones are kept and a portion is missing. The sample consists of under 200,000 clones, about 88% of them appearing once. This clonotype originated in a woman younger than 35 who had recovered from COVID-19. Sequencing input: PBMCs or T cells enriched from blood (not recorded which).

The CDR3 DNA is TGCGCCAGCAGCCTAGAATTGGGGGCAGGGGAGACCCAGTACTTC. Protein: CASSLELGAGETQYF. The rearrangement joins TRBV5-1 to TRBJ2-5; D perhaps matches TRBD1 (6 bases). CDR3 length equals 15 residues. V was shortened by 4 bases and J by 5 bases, with 18 bases between the two germline ends. Germline CDR1 SGHRS, CDR2 YFSETQ.